These 18 T cell receptor beta chains originate from one sample sequenced in a study of response to subunit inactivated influenza vaccine. Using its own MiXCR run on the RT-PCR reads, TCRdb lists one record per CDR3 protein. The top ten clones hold roughly 24% of a sample with about 190,000 distinct CDR3 sequences, 13% to 15% of them seen once. The material sequenced was CD8+ T cells sorted from PBMCs, taken more than 4 days after vaccination. All receptors come from a man aged 45-65 years who received an inactivated influenza vaccine.

This chain uses TRBV27 with TRBJ2-7; 9 positions match TRBD1. V shed 0 bases and J 5 bases; nucleotides not matched to a gene: 5. Germline CDR1 reads MNHEY; CDR2 reads SMNVEV (reference sequence). The CDR3 runs 15 residues. The chain's CDR3 is CASSLSTGGWDEQYF. Written as DNA, the CDR3 is TGTGCCAGCAGTTTATCAACAGGGGGCTGGGACGAGCAGTACTTC.

The table lists this clonotype with a few counts. The chain recombines TRBV5-1 with TRBJ2-1; 8 bases fit TRBD1. The CDR3 extends over 14 amino acids. J was trimmed by 8 bases and V by 4 bases; bases with no gene match: 8. In germline, CDR1 is SGHRS, CDR2 YFSETQ. This chain's CDR3 is CASSLRGPTDEQFF. The DNA for the CDR3 is TGCGCCAGCAGCCTCAGGGGGCCGACGGATGAGCAGTTCTTC.

J is TRBJ2-1 and V is TRBV6-1; 12 nucleotides align to TRBD2. The CDR3 runs 15 residues. Trimming cost V 6 bases and J 5 bases; bases outside gene matches: 5. Germline V gives CDR1 MNHNS, CDR2 SASEGT. The CDR3 reads CASRASGGVNNEQFF. The CDR3 nucleotides read TGTGCCAGCAGAGCTAGCGGGGGGGTAAACAATGAGCAGTTCTTC.

V and J are TRBV28 and TRBJ2-7; 7 bases match TRBD1. There are 15 residues in the CDR3. J gave up 2 bases and V 7 bases, and 11 bases lay outside the gene matches. The germline V gene has CDR1 MDHEN and CDR2 SYDVKM. CDR3 sequence reads: CASTPPGTATYEQYF. DNA for the CDR3: TGTGCCAGCACGCCGCCCGGGACAGCGACCTACGAGCAGTACTTC.

This clonotype was seen at least ten times. The chain couples TRBV11-2 to TRBJ2-3, with 9 nucleotides matching TRBD1. V shed 6 bases and J 5 bases; nucleotides not matched to a gene: 15. The CDR3 sequence is 17 residues long. The V gene's germline CDR1 is SGHAT and CDR2 FQNNGV. The CDR3 spells CASRYSAGTGLKDTQYF. The CDR3 DNA reads TGTGCCAGCAGGTACAGCGCCGGGACAGGGTTGAAAGATACGCAGTATTTT.

This clonotype was observed at least ten times. The chain joins TRBV11-2 to TRBJ2-2; D gene ambiguous. The CDR3 contains 12 residues. The germline CDR1 and CDR2 sequences are SGHAT and FQNNGV. Trimming removed 2 bases at V and 6 bases at J, with 4 bases between. The CDR3 region is CASSLWSGELFF. The CDR3 nucleotides read TGTGCCAGCAGCTTATGGTCCGGGGAGCTGTTTTTT.

The chain joins TRBV5-5 to TRBJ1-1; 8 positions agree with TRBD1. The CDR3 spans 16 residues. CDR1 is SGHKS, CDR2 YYEKEE, per germline (reference sequence). V was pared by 0 bases and J by 7 bases, with 11 bases of the junction left unmatched. The CDR3 DNA sequence: TGTGCCAGCAGCTTGGGGCAGGGGGCGCATTCGGGTGAAGCTTTCTTT. Its translation is CASSLGQGAHSGEAFF.

The chain uses TRBV4-1 and TRBJ2-2; 12 bases map to TRBD1. The V gene end was trimmed by 2 bases and the J gene end by 4 bases; junction bases not matched to a gene: 2. The CDR3 loop spans 16 amino acids. Germline V CDR1 and CDR2: MGHRA, YSYEKL. In nucleotides, the CDR3 is TGCGCCAGCAGCCAAAGGGGACAGGGGGCCACCGGGGAGCTGTTTTTT. Protein sequence: CASSQRGQGATGELFF.

Details on this clonotype: A junction boundary mismatches the germline segment, possibly from a read error. The chain recombines TRBV5-1 with TRBJ2-1, with 9 nucleotides matching TRBD1. Germline CDR1 and CDR2: SGHRS and YFSETQ. The CDR3 contains 18 residues. The CDR3 region has the DNA TGCGGCAGCAGCTTGGATTATCGGGACAGGGTTTTACAAAATGAGCAGTTCTTC. This encodes CGSSLDYRDRVLQNEQFF.

The chain combines TRBV7-9 with TRBJ1-1, with D perhaps TRBD1 (6 bases). The CDR3 contains 11 residues. Germline V gene lookup returns CDR1 SEHNR and CDR2 FQNEAQ (reference sequence). In DNA form, the CDR3 reads TGTGGGGCGCTTACAGGGTTAGAAGCTTTCTTT. The encoded protein is CGALTGLEAFF. The variable domain in full, with the rest retrieved from reference TRBV7-9 and TRBJ1-1, is DTGVSQNPRHKITKRGQNVTFRCDPISEHNRLYWYRQTLGQGPEFLTYFQNEAQLEKSRLLSDRFSAERPKGSFSTLEIQRTEQGDSAMYLCGALTGLEAFFGQGTRLTVV.

The chain recombines TRBV24-1 with TRBJ2-5; the D call may be TRBD1 or TRBD2 (5 bases each). V was clipped by 4 bases and J by 4 bases, with 15 bases between them. Germline loops: CDR1 KGHDR, CDR2 SFDVKD. The CDR3 is 15 amino acids. CDR3 protein: CATSDGREWGETQYF. CDR3 nucleotide sequence: TGTGCCACCAGTGACGGCAGGGAGTGGGGAGAGACCCAGTACTTC.

This clonotype was seen more than once but under ten times. The V call is TRBV29-1, the J call TRBJ1-1; D is perhaps TRBD1 (5 bases). Deletions cut 5 bases from V and 1 base from J, with 8 bases between. The CDR3 loop spans 12 amino acids. Germline V gene sequence: CDR1 SQVTM, CDR2 ANQGSEA. CDR3 residues: CSVSTGNTEAFF. The DNA for the CDR3 is TGCAGCGTTTCAACAGGGAACACTGAAGCTTTCTTT.

This sequence joins TRBV28 and TRBJ2-7, with 10 positions matching TRBD1. J gave up 1 base and V 2 bases, and 8 bases lay outside the gene matches. This CDR3 region has 17 residues. Germline V gene data show CDR1 as MDHEN and CDR2 as SYDVKM. This CDR3 is CASSLDPGTGASYEQYF. In nucleotides, the CDR3 is TGTGCCAGCAGTTTAGACCCCGGGACAGGGGCGTCCTACGAGCAGTACTTC.

The gene calls are TRBV28 and TRBJ2-7; TRBD1 matches 8 bases. Trimming cost V 5 bases and J 3 bases; bases outside gene matches: 12. Germline CDR1 MDHEN, CDR2 SYDVKM. The CDR3 runs 16 residues. The CDR3 region is CASSVGWTGLNYEQYF. CDR3 DNA sequence: TGTGCCAGCAGTGTGGGATGGACAGGGTTGAACTACGAGCAGTACTTC.

The table lists this clonotype with a few counts. V is TRBV7-9 and J is TRBJ2-1; TRBD2 aligns across 7 bases. The germline CDR1 and CDR2 sequences are SEHNR and FQNEAQ (reference sequence). The CDR3 is made up of 15 amino acids. Germline trimming cut 2 bases from V and 5 bases from J; bases unmatched to any gene: 6. The CDR3 sequence: CASSLSGGVNNEQFF. CDR3 nucleotide sequence: TGTGCCAGCAGCTTATCGGGGGGAGTAAACAATGAGCAGTTCTTC.

The chain employs TRBV4-3 and TRBJ2-3, with 11 positions matching TRBD2. V lost 1 base, J lost 2 bases, and 2 bases stayed unmatched. Per the germline V gene, CDR1 is LGHNA and CDR2 is YSLEER. The CDR3 totals 16 residues. CDR3 loop: CASSQGLAGNTDTQYF. CDR3 sequence (DNA): TGCGCCAGCAGCCAAGGACTAGCGGGGAACACAGATACGCAGTATTTT.

This clonotype appeared a few times. The chain couples TRBV4-3 to TRBJ1-2, with D uncertain. V lost 0 bases and J 4 bases, leaving 12 bases between the germline ends. Germline V gives CDR1 LGHNA, CDR2 YSLEER. The CDR3 extends over 15 amino acids. The CDR3 DNA reads TGCGCCAGCAGCCAAGATTTATGGAGGTTCTATGGCTACACCTTC. Translation: CASSQDLWRFYGYTF.

This CDR3 is CASSQGTGIPSYNEQFF. The CDR3, as DNA: TGCGCCAGCAGCCAAGGAACAGGGATTCCCTCCTACAATGAGCAGTTCTTC. V is TRBV4-1 and J is TRBJ2-1; D possibly corresponds to TRBD1 (6 bases). Germline-derived CDR1 and CDR2 are MGHRA and YSYEKL. Trimming shortened V by 1 base and J by 0 bases, and 13 bases separated the two germline ends. The CDR3 is 17 residues long.